The source of this TCR beta chain is a study of graft-versus-host responses after intestinal transplantation. Intraepithelial and lamina propria lymphocytes were freed from processed graft tissue. Profiling relied on immunoSEQ multiplex PCR, and the TCRdb table lists in-frame clones only, not all of them. The sample records about 9,600 clones, around nine tenths being singletons. In the case of this clone: Different DNA sequences within this sample yield the same CDR3.

The CDR3 sequence is 14 residues long. CDR1 and CDR2 (germline): LNHDA, SQIVND (reference sequence). V was shortened by 1 base and J by 2 bases, with 7 bases between the two germline ends. This rearrangement joins TRBV19 to TRBJ2-3, with D tentatively TRBD1 or TRBD2 (5 bases each). Sequenced here: ileum tissue, sampled 700 to 850 days after intestinal transplantation. This clonotype originated in a human patient who received an intestinal transplant, so some T cells may come from the graft donor. CDR3 in amino acids: CASSIAGTTDTQYF. The CDR3, as DNA: TGTGCCAGTAGTATAGCGGGGACCACAGATACGCAGTATTTT.